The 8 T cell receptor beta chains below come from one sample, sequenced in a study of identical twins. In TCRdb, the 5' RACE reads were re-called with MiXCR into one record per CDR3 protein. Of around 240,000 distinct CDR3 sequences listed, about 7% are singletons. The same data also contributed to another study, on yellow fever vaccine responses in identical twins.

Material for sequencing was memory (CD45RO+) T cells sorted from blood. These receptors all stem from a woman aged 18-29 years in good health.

The CDR3 bases are TGTGCCAGCAGTTTATGGGAGTGGCAGGGAAGCAATCAGCCCCAGCATTTT. Translated, it gives CASSLWEWQGSNQPQHF. The gene calls are TRBV28 and TRBJ1-5; D may be TRBD1 (5 bases). CDR1 is MDHEN and CDR2 is SYDVKM in the germline V gene. V shed 0 bases and J shed 1 base, with 13 bases lying between them. This CDR3 has 17 amino acids.

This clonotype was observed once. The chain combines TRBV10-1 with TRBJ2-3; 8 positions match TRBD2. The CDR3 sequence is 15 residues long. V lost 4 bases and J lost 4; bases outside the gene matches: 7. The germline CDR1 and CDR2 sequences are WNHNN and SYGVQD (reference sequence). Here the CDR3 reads CASSGNGRAPDTQYF. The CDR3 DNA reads TGCGCCAGCAGTGGGAACGGGAGGGCCCCAGATACGCAGTATTTT.

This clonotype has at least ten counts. CDR3 region: CASSEVSQGRTEAFF. The CDR3 coding sequence is TGTGCCAGCAGTGAAGTTAGTCAGGGGAGGACTGAAGCTTTCTTT. The chain links TRBV6-1 to TRBJ1-1; the D gene is possibly TRBD1 (6 bases). Deletions cut 1 base from V and 5 bases from J, with 14 bases between. Per germline, CDR1 MNHNS and CDR2 SASEGT. This CDR3 is 15 amino acids long.

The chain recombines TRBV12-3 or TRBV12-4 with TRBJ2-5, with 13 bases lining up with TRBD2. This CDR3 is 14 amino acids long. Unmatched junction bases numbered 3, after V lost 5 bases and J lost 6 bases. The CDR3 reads CASSTSGGAQTQYF. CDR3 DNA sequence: TGTGCCAGCAGTACTAGCGGGGGGGCACAGACCCAGTACTTC.

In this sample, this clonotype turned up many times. The CDR3 spells CASSLRRLAGGYNEQFF. In DNA, the CDR3 is TGTGCCAGCAGCCTCCGAAGACTAGCGGGAGGCTACAATGAGCAGTTCTTC. The chain links TRBV5-6 to TRBJ2-1; 13 bases align to TRBD2. The CDR3 has 17 amino acids. V was clipped by 4 bases and J by 3 bases; unmatched bases: 7. The germline gives CDR1 SGHDT, CDR2 YYEEEE. The variable domain in full, completed from reference TRBV5-6 and TRBJ2-1, reads DAGVTQSPTHLIKTRGQQVTLRCSPKSGHDTVSWYQQALGQGPQFIFQYYEEEERQRGNFPDRFSGHQFPNYSSELNVNALLLGDSALYLCASSLRRLAGGYNEQFFGPGTRLTVL.

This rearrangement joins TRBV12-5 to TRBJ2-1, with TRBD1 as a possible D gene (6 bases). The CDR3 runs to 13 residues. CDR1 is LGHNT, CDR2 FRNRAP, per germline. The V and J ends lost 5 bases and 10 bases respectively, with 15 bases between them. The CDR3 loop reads CASGPSKGGEQFF. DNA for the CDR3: TGTGCTAGTGGTCCCTCAAAAGGGGGAGAGCAGTTCTTC.

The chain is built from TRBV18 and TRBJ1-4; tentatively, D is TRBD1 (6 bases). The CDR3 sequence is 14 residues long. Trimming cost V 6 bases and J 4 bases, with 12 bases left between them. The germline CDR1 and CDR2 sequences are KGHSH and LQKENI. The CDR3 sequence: CASSRTDGNEKLFF. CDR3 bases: TGTGCCAGCTCCAGGACAGATGGTAATGAAAAACTGTTTTTT. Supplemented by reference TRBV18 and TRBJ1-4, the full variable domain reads NAGVMQNPRHLVRRRGQEARLRCSPMKGHSHVYWYRQLPEEGLKFMVYLQKENIIDESGMPKERFSAEFPKEGPSILRIQQVVRGDSAAYFCASSRTDGNEKLFFGSGTQLSVL.

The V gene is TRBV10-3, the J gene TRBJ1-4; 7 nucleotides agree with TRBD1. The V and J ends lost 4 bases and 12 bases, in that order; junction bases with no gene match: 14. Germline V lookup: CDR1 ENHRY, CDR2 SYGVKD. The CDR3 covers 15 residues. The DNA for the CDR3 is TGTGCCATCAGTGGAGGGGGCCCCACCCAGGGGGAACTGTTTTTT. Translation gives CAISGGGPTQGELFF.